Shown below are 5 T cell receptor beta chains from a single sample sequenced in a study of T-cell reconstitution after alpha-beta-depleted transplantation in children. Unique molecular identifiers were used in preparing the TCRbeta library. TCRdb reprocessed the PCR reads via MiXCR and lists one record per CDR3 protein. Found here are about 640,000 distinct CDR3 sequences, roughly 13% of them singletons; the top ten hold about 2.2%. Sequences were derived from PBMCs, mostly from graft donor cells, sampled 360 days after TCRalphabeta/CD19-depleted stem cell transplant. These TCRs come from a male patient between 5 and 17 years old who had a stem cell transplant for acute myeloid leukemia, so the T cells may come from the graft donor.

The chain joins TRBV10-3 to TRBJ1-3; D not certain. CDR3 length equals 17 residues. V lost 2 bases, J lost 0 bases, and 14 bases lay in between. In germline, CDR1 is ENHRY, CDR2 SYGVKD. The CDR3 spells CAISEGRVSSSGNTIYF. The CDR3 DNA reads TGTGCCATCAGTGAGGGGCGGGTGTCAAGCTCTGGAAACACCATATATTTT.

This clonotype was counted ten times or more. The V gene is TRBV20-1, the J gene TRBJ2-5; unclear D gene. The length of the CDR3 is 13 residues. Trimming removed 5 bases at V and 0 bases at J, with 10 bases between. The germline gives CDR1 DFQATT, CDR2 SNEGSKA (reference sequence). CDR3 residues: CSAQTADQETQYF. The DNA of the CDR3 is TGCAGTGCTCAGACGGCCGACCAAGAGACCCAGTACTTC.

The chain couples TRBV5-5 to TRBJ2-7; D remains unclear. The germline V gene encodes CDR1 SGHKS and CDR2 YYEKEE (reference sequence). The CDR3 spans 15 residues. V gave up 2 bases and J gave up 2 bases, with 14 bases separating them. In DNA form, the CDR3 reads TGTGCCAGCAGCTTCCGTTTGACTGAACCCTACGAGCAGTACTTC. Encoded protein: CASSFRLTEPYEQYF.

This clonotype was counted only a few times. The genes are TRBV7-9 and TRBJ2-3; 9 nucleotides line up with TRBD2. Per the germline V gene, CDR1 is SEHNR and CDR2 is FQNEAQ (reference sequence). CDR3 size: 17 residues. The junction had 12 bases not matched to a gene; V was cut back by 5 bases and J by 3 bases. The CDR3 DNA is TGTGCCAGCAGCCCCAGAAGGGCGGGAGGGCCAACAGATACGCAGTATTTT. It specifies CASSPRRAGGPTDTQYF.

The chain has TRBV29-1 and TRBJ1-2, with TRBD1 as a possible D gene (6 bases). CDR1 is SQVTM, CDR2 ANQGSEA, per germline. The CDR3 spans 11 residues. V lost 7 bases and J 7 bases, leaving 13 bases between the germline ends. The CDR3: CSGLGARGYTF. The CDR3 nucleotides are TGCAGCGGCCTGGGGGCGCGTGGCTACACCTTC. The entire variable domain, with the rest obtained from reference TRBV29-1 and TRBJ1-2, is as follows: SAVISQKPSRDICQRGTSLTIQCQVDSQVTMMFWYRQQPGQSLTLIATANQGSEATYESGFVIDKFPISRPNLTFSTLTVSNMSPEDSSIYLCSGLGARGYTFGSGTRLTVV.